This T cell receptor (beta chain) was identified during a study of shared clonotypes between healthy human individuals. As regards this clone: Its antigen is currently unknown. At the DNA level, this CDR3 is encoded by other sequences in the same sample as well.

The authors ran the assay at deep level. Sequencing was performed with immunoSEQ multiplex PCR; in TCRdb, only in-frame clones are kept and a portion is missing. Of roughly 2.2 million clones listed, just under 95% were seen once; the top ten hold about 0.36%. Regarding the study as a whole: Large sequencing depth failed to make sorted-subset sequencing complete, rarefaction showed.

Sequenced material: naive CD4+ T cells from PBMCs. Subset meaning: CD45RA+ positively selected. This TCR came from a man in his late teens or twenties in good health. Some clones in this sample may be carry-over from other donors' samples.

The CDR3 is CASSYSGAQETQYF. The CDR3 coding sequence is TGTGCCAGCAGTTACTCGGGAGCCCAAGAGACCCAGTACTTC. The chain is built from TRBV6-5 and TRBJ2-5, with a weak D call TRBD2 (5 bases). Germline values: CDR1 MNHEY, CDR2 SVGAGI. The length of the CDR3 is 14 residues. V lost 0 bases and J lost 1, with 6 bases in between.